Shown below are 29 T cell receptor beta chains from a single sample sequenced in a study of T cell changes during pregnancy in multiple sclerosis. TCRdb keeps only in-frame clones here, not all; method: immunoSEQ multiplex PCR. The sample shows roughly 54,000 clones, approximately 90% of them seen only once. This material consisted of CD4+ T cells from peripheral blood mononuclear cells, taken after pregnancy. The receptors originated from a female donor with multiple sclerosis, enrolled in a pregnancy study.

This rearrangement joins TRBV30 to TRBJ2-1; possible D gene TRBD1, 6 bases. Germline CDR1 is GTSNPN and CDR2 is SVGIG (reference sequence). The CDR3 covers 11 residues. V was cut by 2 bases and J by 13 bases, with 12 bases left in between. CDR3 amino acids: CAWSLGGEQFF. CDR3 DNA: TGTGCCTGGAGTCTAGGGGGAGAACAGTTCTTC. Full variable domain (missing parts from reference TRBV30 and TRBJ2-1): SQTIHQWPATLVQPVGSPLSLECTVEGTSNPNLYWYRQAAGRGLQLLFYSVGIGQISSEVPQNLSASRPQDRQFILSSKKLLLSDSGFYLCAWSLGGEQFFGPGTRLTVL.

This clone was detected only once. The chain carries TRBV7-2 and TRBJ2-2; the match to TRBD2 covers 12 bases. J was trimmed by 6 bases and V by 1 base; bases with no gene match: 9. Germline lookup yields CDR1 SGHTA and CDR2 FQGNSA. The CDR3 covers 18 residues. Here the CDR3 DNA reads TGTGCCAGCAGCTTAGGGGCTAGCGGGGGGGCCTGGCCCGGGGAGCTGTTTTTT. Amino acids: CASSLGASGGAWPGELFF.

The chain has TRBV5-6 and TRBJ1-5; no clear D gene. The germline V and J ends were trimmed by 0 bases and 6 bases, with 13 bases remaining between them. The CDR3 loop spans 15 amino acids. CDR1 SGHDT and CDR2 YYEEEE come from the germline V gene. CDR3 DNA sequence: TGTGCCAGCAGCTTGGAACAGTCCCCCCTTCAGCCCCAGCATTTT. Translation gives CASSLEQSPLQPQHF.

This chain connects TRBV7-2 to TRBJ1-2; the D is unclear. V dropped 0 bases and J dropped 4 bases, with 12 bases sitting between them. The germline CDR1 and CDR2 sequences are SGHTA and FQGNSA. The CDR3 totals 15 residues. The DNA for the CDR3 is TGTGCCAGCAGCTTAGCGGCCACCCCGGGCTATGGCTACACCTTC. This sequence encodes CASSLAATPGYGYTF.

This clone was observed a single time. The V and J genes are TRBV6-1 and TRBJ1-5, with 7 nucleotides matching TRBD1. CDR1 is MNHNS and CDR2 is SASEGT in the germline V gene. The V and J ends lost 6 bases and 5 bases, in that order; junction bases with no gene match: 4. The CDR3 totals 13 residues. This CDR3 is CASRGRGDQPQHF. In DNA form, the CDR3 reads TGTGCCAGCAGGGGCAGGGGGGATCAGCCCCAGCATTTT.

The chain employs TRBV5-4 and TRBJ2-7; tentative D call: TRBD1 (6 bases). CDR3 length: 13 residues. V dropped 4 bases and J dropped 3 bases, with 11 bases sitting between them. CDR1 and CDR2 from the germline V gene are SGHNT and YYREEE (reference sequence). The CDR3 region has the DNA TGTGCCAGCAGCAGGACAGACAGCTACGAGCAGTACTTC. Translating gives CASSRTDSYEQYF.

J is TRBJ1-6 and V is TRBV6-6; 7 bases are shared with TRBD1. CDR1 is MNHNY, CDR2 SVGAGI, per germline (reference sequence). V lost 6 bases to trimming and J lost 7 bases; unmatched junction nucleotides: 6. The length of the CDR3 is 14 residues. The DNA of the CDR3 is TGTGCCAGCAGCTTACAGGGGACGAATTCACCCCTCCACTTT. Translated: CASSLQGTNSPLHF.

The chain joins TRBV19 to TRBJ1-2; 7 bases agree with TRBD1. With 3 bases clipped from V and 6 bases from J, the junction kept 10 bases outside the gene matches. Germline V CDR1 and CDR2: LNHDA, SQIVND (reference sequence). The CDR3 loop spans 15 amino acids. The CDR3 protein is CASSIRGQIPHGYTF. The DNA of the CDR3 is TGTGCCAGTAGTATTCGGGGACAGATCCCACATGGCTACACCTTC.

The chain recombines TRBV7-3 with TRBJ1-1; D unresolved. The CDR3 has 16 residues. Germline V lookup: CDR1 SGHTA, CDR2 FQGTGA. The V gene lost 2 bases and the J gene lost 1 base, with 14 bases spanning the gap. DNA of the CDR3: TGTGCCAGCAGCTTACGAGGCGGCTTAGGGAACACTGAAGCTTTCTTT. Its protein product is CASSLRGGLGNTEAFF. Drawing the rest from reference TRBV7-3 and TRBJ1-1, the complete variable domain is GAGVSQTPSNKVTEKGKYVELRCDPISGHTALYWYRQSLGQGPEFLIYFQGTGAADDSGLPNDRFFAVRPEGSVSTLKIQRTERGDSAVYLCASSLRGGLGNTEAFFGQGTRLTVV.

The CDR3 region is CASSPAGRSETQYF. The CDR3 nucleotides are TGTGCCAGCAGCCCAGCGGGAAGGTCGGAGACCCAGTACTTC. V usage is TRBV7-2 and J usage is TRBJ2-5; 7 nucleotides match TRBD2. In germline, CDR1 is SGHTA, CDR2 FQGNSA. V lost 5 bases to trimming and J lost 5 bases; unmatched junction nucleotides: 8. CDR3 length: 14 amino acids.

The rearrangement uses TRBV6-1 and TRBJ1-2; D unclear. The CDR3 covers 11 residues. V lost 1 base and J 8 bases, leaving 5 bases between the germline ends. CDR1 MNHNS and CDR2 SASEGT come from the germline V gene. The CDR3 DNA reads TGTGCCAGCAGTGAAGGTCCGGGCTACACCTTC. This translates into CASSEGPGYTF.

There are a few counts of this clone. This rearrangement joins TRBV21-1 to TRBJ1-6; TRBD1, the table's D call, lacks a check against the DNA. TRBV21-1 is reported as a pseudogene. This CDR3 comprises 14 residues. The CDR3 sequence: CASSTDRGNSPLHF. CDR3 DNA: TGTGCCAGCAGCACGGACAGGGGAAATTCACCCCTCCACTTT.

The chain joins TRBV4-3 to TRBJ2-5; tentatively, D is TRBD1 (6 bases). This CDR3 is built from 16 residues. The germline V gene encodes CDR1 LGHNA and CDR2 YSLEER. V gave up 3 bases and J gave up 5 bases, with 19 bases separating them. As DNA, the CDR3 is TGCGCCAGCAGCCAGGGAACCTTCAGGGGCGGGGAGACCCAGTACTTC. Protein product: CASSQGTFRGGETQYF.

The genes are TRBV18 and TRBJ1-2; 8 nucleotides agree with TRBD1. The germline CDR1 and CDR2 sequences are KGHSH and LQKENI. V lost 1 base, J lost 4 bases, and 5 bases stayed unmatched. The CDR3 is 15 residues long. The CDR3 sequence: CASSPLDRGGYGYTF. Here the CDR3 DNA reads TGTGCCAGCTCACCACTCGACAGGGGTGGCTATGGCTACACCTTC. The full variable domain, rest sourced from reference TRBV18 and TRBJ1-2, is NAGVMQNPRHLVRRRGQEARLRCSPMKGHSHVYWYRQLPEEGLKFMVYLQKENIIDESGMPKERFSAEFPKEGPSILRIQQVVRGDSAAYFCASSPLDRGGYGYTFGSGTRLTVV.

The CDR3: CASRAGTSVTEQFF. In DNA, the CDR3 is TGTGCCAGCAGGGCCGGGACTAGCGTCACTGAGCAGTTCTTC. The chain joins TRBV6-5 to TRBJ2-1; 10 bases map to TRBD2. Germline loops: CDR1 MNHEY, CDR2 SVGAGI. The trim removed 6 bases at V and 9 bases at J, leaving 8 bases unmatched. The length of the CDR3 is 14 residues.

The V call is TRBV5-5, the J call TRBJ2-1; 12 bases are a match to TRBD2. The trim removed 2 bases at V and 7 bases at J, leaving 1 base unmatched. CDR1 SGHKS and CDR2 YYEKEE come from the germline V gene (reference sequence). This CDR3 contains 14 residues. CDR3 sequence reads: CASSLLAGGNEQFF. CDR3 DNA sequence: TGTGCCAGCAGCTTACTAGCGGGGGGAAATGAGCAGTTCTTC.

The CDR3 sequence: CASSRGQREKLFF. The CDR3, as DNA: TGTGCCAGCAGCAGAGGACAGCGTGAAAAACTGTTTTTT. This chain joins TRBV5-4 and TRBJ1-4; D might be TRBD1 (6 bases). The CDR3 sequence is 13 residues long. Trimming stripped 4 bases from V and 7 bases from J, with 11 bases between. CDR1 is SGHNT and CDR2 is YYREEE in the germline V gene (reference sequence).

This clone was picked up one time. The chain uses TRBV9 and TRBJ2-2, with TRBD2 matching 7 bases. Germline lookup yields CDR1 SGDLS and CDR2 YYNGEE. This CDR3 contains 13 residues. V was clipped by 1 base and J by 8 bases; unmatched bases: 2. CDR3 loop: CASSVRGGGELFF. DNA for the CDR3: TGTGCCAGCAGCGTACGCGGGGGAGGGGAGCTGTTTTTT.

The rearrangement joins TRBV10-3 to TRBJ1-2; 12 bases fit TRBD1. Germline lookup yields CDR1 ENHRY and CDR2 SYGVKD. V shed 6 bases, J shed 4 bases, and the junction held 3 bases outside the gene matches. CDR3 length: 14 residues. CDR3 residues: CAIRGTGGGYGYTF. The DNA of the CDR3 is TGTGCCATCAGGGGGACAGGGGGCGGCTATGGCTACACCTTC.

The chain joins TRBV11-2 to TRBJ1-2; D might be TRBD1 (6 bases). This CDR3 spans 14 amino acids. Germline assignment: CDR1 SGHAT and CDR2 FQNNGV. Trimming removed 5 bases from V and 3 bases from J, with 13 bases in between. The CDR3 sequence is CASSGTGPYYGYTF. For the CDR3, the DNA is TGTGCCAGCAGCGGAACAGGGCCTTACTATGGCTACACCTTC.

This chain uses TRBV27 with TRBJ1-5; the D is unclear. The CDR3 is 14 residues long. V was pared by 6 bases and J by 4 bases, with 13 bases between. Germline V gene sequence: CDR1 MNHEY, CDR2 SMNVEV (reference sequence). CDR3 amino acids: CASRSSGFNQPQHF. The CDR3 nucleotides read TGTGCCAGCAGATCGAGCGGGTTTAATCAGCCCCAGCATTTT.

The chain combines TRBV11-2 with TRBJ1-1; possibly TRBD1 for D (5 bases). V dropped 3 bases and J dropped 1 base, with 12 bases sitting between them. Germline V lookup: CDR1 SGHAT, CDR2 FQNNGV. The CDR3 loop spans 15 amino acids. The CDR3 nucleotides read TGTGCCAGCAGCTTTCGTCGACAGACGAACACTGAAGCTTTCTTT. This codes for CASSFRRQTNTEAFF.

J is TRBJ1-2 and V is TRBV19; D is perhaps TRBD1 (5 bases). Germline V gene sequence: CDR1 LNHDA, CDR2 SQIVND (reference sequence). V lost 3 bases, J lost 4 bases, and 15 bases lay in between. CDR3 size: 15 residues. The CDR3 region has the DNA TGTGCCAGTAGTATGGGAGCCGACGGGGGCTATGGCTACACCTTC. Protein sequence: CASSMGADGGYGYTF.

This clone came up once. This chain connects TRBV10-3 to TRBJ2-1, with 8 bases fitting TRBD2. Germline CDR1 reads ENHRY; CDR2 reads SYGVKD. The CDR3 is 16 amino acids. V lost 5 bases, J lost 7 bases, and 13 bases stayed unmatched. The CDR3 loop is CAISPLAGGAGNEQFF. CDR3 nucleotide sequence: TGTGCCATCAGTCCATTAGCCGGGGGGGCCGGTAATGAGCAGTTCTTC.

The CDR3 nucleotides read TGTGCCAGCAGCGTCGGGGAGGTGAGGGCCTATGGCTACACCTTC. Translation gives CASSVGEVRAYGYTF. The rearrangement joins TRBV9 to TRBJ1-2; D remains ambiguous. Germline V gives CDR1 SGDLS, CDR2 YYNGEE. CDR3 size: 15 residues. Trimming shortened V by 2 bases and J by 4 bases, and 15 bases separated the two germline ends.

The chain joins TRBV7-8 to TRBJ2-5; 12 bases align to TRBD2. Losses at the gene ends were 4 bases for V and 4 bases for J; bases not matched to a gene: 7. CDR3 length: 16 residues. CDR1 is SGHVS and CDR2 is FQNEAQ in the germline V gene. The DNA for the CDR3 is TGTGCCAGCAGCTCTCTAGCGGGGGGGCTTGGAGAGACCCAGTACTTC. Its translation: CASSSLAGGLGETQYF.

The chain is built from TRBV5-1 and TRBJ1-1; D gene ambiguous. Germline V gene sequence: CDR1 SGHRS, CDR2 YFSETQ. The CDR3 extends over 14 amino acids. Trimming pared 2 bases from V and 0 bases from J, leaving 8 bases between. CDR3: CASSLTQVNTEAFF. CDR3 sequence (DNA): TGCGCCAGCAGCTTAACGCAGGTGAACACTGAAGCTTTCTTT.

The rearrangement uses TRBV7-2 and TRBJ1-1; TRBD1 agrees at 9 bases. CDR3 size: 16 residues. Trimming at V came to 2 bases and at J to 4 bases, leaving 8 bases not matched to a gene. CDR1 and CDR2 from the germline V gene are SGHTA and FQGNSA. CDR3 sequence: CASSLRDWGQGTEAFF. The CDR3 nucleotides are TGTGCCAGCAGCTTAAGAGATTGGGGACAGGGCACTGAAGCTTTCTTT.

J is TRBJ2-5 and V is TRBV21-1; the D call TRBD1 from the table was never checked on the DNA. TRBV21-1 counts as a pseudogene. The CDR3 totals 15 residues. CDR3 coding DNA: TGTGCCAGCAGCCCATCGGGGACATCCCAAGAGACCCAGTACTTC. Its protein is CASSPSGTSQETQYF.